The table lists the clone carrying this T cell receptor beta chain with a few counts. Its antigen is not identified. Other DNA sequences within the sample encode an identical CDR3. Deep was the level used in running the assay. The protocol was immunoSEQ multiplex PCR, while the TCRdb copy is restricted to in-frame clones and leaves out a portion. The data contain 530,000 or so clones, around 79% of them seen just once; the ten biggest clones take up around an eighth. Participating donors were healthy, HIV-negative adults free of recent acute infections or vaccinations. The data were taken from a study of shared clonotypes between healthy human individuals. Whole-study results and caveats: Represented diversity (both genetic and exposure-history) was limited by the small number of donors. Measured sharing among donors was expected to vary with sequencing depth.

V lost 1 base, J lost 6 bases, and 4 bases lay in between. From germline, CDR1 is SEHNR and CDR2 FQNEAQ (reference sequence). The CDR3 sequence is 12 residues long. The origin of this receptor is a woman aged 40 to 50 in good health. Some clones in this sample may be carry-over from other donors' samples. This chain uses TRBV7-9 with TRBJ2-1; D gene uncertain. The sample taken for sequencing was PBMCs. For the CDR3, the DNA is TGTGCCAGCAGCTTAGACGTCAATGAGCAGTTCTTC. This encodes CASSLDVNEQFF.